This T cell receptor (beta chain) was documented in a study of T cell repertoires in ileal Crohn's disease. After removal of 5 bases from V and 3 bases from J, the junction contained 9 bases not matched to a gene. Germline V lookup: CDR1 SEHNR, CDR2 FQNEAQ (reference sequence). The CDR3 has 16 amino acids. A note on this clone: Its antigen is unidentified.

Only in-frame clones appear in the TCRdb table, and some are missing; sequencing was by immunoSEQ multiplex PCR. The data contain roughly 7,000 clones, roughly three quarters of them singletons. Time point denoted: proximal margin of the surgical specimen (macroscopically non-inflamed). Adults with ileal or ileocolonic Crohn's disease and an indication for resection were eligible. Study results and limitations: Compared with CD4 T cells, sorted CD8 cells carried more expanded clones.

The sample consisted of ileal tissue. This chain uses TRBV7-9 with TRBJ2-3; 9 bases map to TRBD1. The clonotype was recovered from an adult with Crohn's disease. The CDR3 loop reads CASSPTGTGRTDTQYF. Here the CDR3 DNA reads TGTGCCAGCAGCCCGACCGGGACAGGGAGGACAGATACGCAGTATTTT.